Shown below are 27 T cell receptor beta chains from a single sample sequenced in a study of blood T cell repertoires in COVID-19. Produced via immunoSEQ multiplex PCR; TCRdb's table is partial and in-frame only. The table has around 63,000 clones, over 75% seen once. The sequencing input was peripheral blood. The receptors were sampled from a man aged 45-65 years with active COVID-19.

The rearrangement uses TRBV29-1 and TRBJ1-5, with a weak D call TRBD1 (6 bases). V lost 7 bases, J lost 7 bases, and 17 bases lay in between. Germline V lookup: CDR1 SQVTM, CDR2 ANQGSEA. This CDR3 is 13 amino acids long. The DNA for the CDR3 is TGCAGCGCTGATCAGGGAACAGGGCAGCCCCAGCATTTT. Protein product: CSADQGTGQPQHF.

This clone was picked up one time. This same CDR3 is encoded by further DNA sequences in the sample. The V and J genes are TRBV6-5 and TRBJ2-7, with 8 bases fitting TRBD1. The V and J ends lost 0 bases and 1 base, in that order; junction bases with no gene match: 2. Per germline, CDR1 MNHEY and CDR2 SVGAGI. The CDR3 length is 15 residues. This CDR3 is CASSYSGTGSYEQYF. The CDR3 nucleotides read TGTGCCAGCAGTTACTCTGGGACAGGTTCCTACGAGCAGTACTTC.

The chain has TRBV5-4 and TRBJ1-2, with TRBD1 identical over 7 bases. The V gene end was trimmed by 5 bases and the J gene end by 8 bases; junction bases not matched to a gene: 12. The germline V gene encodes CDR1 SGHNT and CDR2 YYREEE (reference sequence). CDR3 length: 14 residues. CDR3 sequence: CASSLTRGIGGYTF. The CDR3 region has the DNA TGTGCCAGCAGTTTGACCAGGGGGATTGGCGGCTACACCTTC.

The genes are TRBV6-2 or TRBV6-3 and TRBJ2-1, with 10 bases lining up with TRBD2. The CDR3 is 15 amino acids. Unmatched junction bases numbered 5, after V lost 5 bases and J lost 4 bases. CDR1 and CDR2 (germline): MNHEY, SVGEGT. The DNA for the CDR3 is TGTGCCAGCAGTGTGCTAGCGGGGGTTTACAATGAGCAGTTCTTC. It codes for CASSVLAGVYNEQFF.

The chain is built from TRBV24-1 and TRBJ2-1, with 8 nucleotides matching TRBD2. Germline CDR1 and CDR2: KGHDR and SFDVKD. The CDR3 consists of 13 residues. Trimming took 9 bases from V and 2 from J; bases not matched to a gene: 2. CDR3 DNA sequence: TGTGCCACCCGGGGGGGGGCCTACAATGAGCAGTTCTTC. Its protein is CATRGGAYNEQFF.

This clone was seen more than once but under ten times. The chain carries TRBV7-2 and TRBJ1-4; D is possibly TRBD1 (5 bases). The V gene lost 5 bases and the J gene lost 13 bases, with 14 bases spanning the gap. The CDR3 has 12 residues. Per germline, CDR1 SGHTA and CDR2 FQGNSA. CDR3 coding DNA: TGTGCCAGCAGCGCGTACAGGCGGCCACTGTTTTTT. Protein: CASSAYRRPLFF.

The chain has TRBV27 and TRBJ1-1, with D tentatively TRBD1 (6 bases). CDR1 MNHEY and CDR2 SMNVEV come from the germline V gene (reference sequence). This CDR3 region has 15 residues. V lost 4 bases and J 1 base, leaving 13 bases between the germline ends. The CDR3 sequence: CASSWGTRGNTEAFF. The CDR3 nucleotides read TGTGCCAGCAGTTGGGGGACACGGGGGAACACTGAAGCTTTCTTT.

In DNA, the CDR3 is TGCGCCAGCAGCTTTTCCGGGACAGGGACTTTCTACACCTTC. Translation gives CASSFSGTGTFYTF. The rearrangement uses TRBV5-1 and TRBJ1-2; 9 positions agree with TRBD1. Germline loops: CDR1 SGHRS, CDR2 YFSETQ. This CDR3 region has 14 residues. The trim removed 2 bases at V and 10 bases at J, leaving 9 bases unmatched.

The V call is TRBV11-2, the J call TRBJ2-3; 8 bases match TRBD2. Trimming took 5 bases from V and 0 from J; bases not matched to a gene: 4. The CDR3 spans 15 residues. Germline V gene lookup returns CDR1 SGHAT and CDR2 FQNNGV. Here the CDR3 DNA reads TGTGCCAGCAGCCCTCGGGGGGGGAGCACAGATACGCAGTATTTT. Translated, it gives CASSPRGGSTDTQYF.

This chain connects TRBV4-1 to TRBJ1-4; D unresolved. Trimming shortened V by 1 base and J by 6 bases, and 21 bases separated the two germline ends. The CDR3 length is 18 residues. Germline V CDR1 and CDR2: MGHRA, YSYEKL. The CDR3 region is CASSQVGVTTNDDEKLFF. The CDR3 coding sequence is TGCGCCAGCAGCCAAGTCGGGGTTACAACTAATGATGATGAAAAACTGTTTTTT.

The chain is built from TRBV5-1 and TRBJ2-7; the D gene is possibly TRBD1 (6 bases). Trimming left V 3 bases short and J 6 bases short, with 16 bases between. CDR3 length: 14 residues. In germline, CDR1 is SGHRS, CDR2 YFSETQ. The CDR3 coding sequence is TGCGCCAGCAGCTCGGACAGATCCGCTGCCGAGCAGTACTTC. It codes for CASSSDRSAAEQYF. Full variable domain (outside the CDR3, taken from reference TRBV5-1 and TRBJ2-7): KAGVTQTPRYLIKTRGQQVTLSCSPISGHRSVSWYQQTPGQGLQFLFEYFSETQRNKGNFPGRFSGRQFSNSRSEMNVSTLELGDSALYLCASSSDRSAAEQYFGPGTRLTVT.

The genes are TRBV5-1 and TRBJ1-6; D possibly corresponds to TRBD1 (6 bases). This CDR3 has 18 residues. Between the trimmed V and J ends, which lost 1 base and 2 bases, there was a span of 16 bases. CDR1 and CDR2 from the germline V gene are SGHRS and YFSETQ. The CDR3 nucleotides read TGCGCCAGCAGCTTGCGTGTGGGTCCAGGGGCCTATAATTCACCCCTCCACTTT. Translation gives CASSLRVGPGAYNSPLHF.

The rearrangement links TRBV5-1 to TRBJ2-7; D might be TRBD1 (5 bases). The V gene lost 0 bases and the J gene lost 7 bases, with 14 bases spanning the gap. The germline V gene has CDR1 SGHRS and CDR2 YFSETQ. The CDR3 runs 14 residues. CDR3 nucleotides: TGCGCCAGCAGCTTGGTAGAAGGGGTTCGAGAGCAGTACTTC. It is translated as CASSLVEGVREQYF.

This sequence joins TRBV2 and TRBJ2-5, with a possible D match to TRBD2 (7 bases). CDR1 and CDR2 (germline): SNHLY, FYNNEI. Trimming took 11 bases from V and 1 from J, leaving 20 bases between them. This CDR3 is 15 amino acids long. CDR3 nucleotides: TGTGCCGGACAAAGGGGGGGGCCATTCCAAGAGACCCAGTACTTC. As protein: CAGQRGGPFQETQYF.

This chain links TRBV24-1 with TRBJ2-2; 8 bases line up with TRBD1. Per germline, CDR1 KGHDR and CDR2 SFDVKD. J lost 7 bases, V lost 3 bases, and 6 bases had no gene match. The CDR3 spans 15 residues. CDR3 bases: TGTGCCACCAGTGATGCCAGGGGGCAAAGCGGGGAGCTGTTTTTT. Protein: CATSDARGQSGELFF.

J is TRBJ2-7 and V is TRBV7-8; D is possibly TRBD1 (6 bases). CDR3 length: 14 amino acids. CDR1 SGHVS and CDR2 FQNEAQ come from the germline V gene. Between the trimmed V and J ends, which lost 5 bases and 5 bases, there was a span of 16 bases. The CDR3 loop reads CASSQQGFSHEQYF. CDR3 in DNA: TGTGCCAGCAGCCAACAGGGTTTCAGCCACGAGCAGTACTTC.

V usage is TRBV11-3 and J usage is TRBJ2-1, with D uncertain. The CDR3 covers 14 residues. The ends were cut back, 4 bases at V and 4 bases at J, with 11 bases in the middle. Per germline, CDR1 SGHNT and CDR2 YENEEA. This CDR3 reads CASSSYGDYNEQFF. The CDR3 DNA reads TGTGCCAGCAGCTCCTACGGTGATTACAATGAGCAGTTCTTC.

This chain links TRBV5-6 with TRBJ2-5; 10 nucleotides align to TRBD1. CDR3 length equals 15 residues. J was trimmed by 5 bases and V by 4 bases; bases with no gene match: 8. Germline V gives CDR1 SGHDT, CDR2 YYEEEE. DNA for the CDR3: TGTGCCAGCAGCGTACCGGGACAGGGGATTGAGACCCAGTACTTC. This translates into CASSVPGQGIETQYF.

The chain recombines TRBV7-2 with TRBJ2-1, with D perhaps matching TRBD1 (6 bases). Germline V gene sequence: CDR1 SGHTA, CDR2 FQGNSA. V was cut by 4 bases and J by 0 bases, with 13 bases left in between. The CDR3 is made up of 16 amino acids. The CDR3, as DNA: TGTGCCAGCAGCTCCCGGACAGACAGCTCCTACAATGAGCAGTTCTTC. This codes for CASSSRTDSSYNEQFF.

The CDR3 sequence: CASTQDNEQFF. CDR3 in DNA: TGCGCCAGCACACAGGACAATGAGCAGTTCTTC. The chain employs TRBV5-1 and TRBJ2-1; D may be TRBD1 (5 bases). The CDR3 sequence is 11 residues long. Trimming stripped 6 bases from V and 5 bases from J, with 6 bases between. CDR1 is SGHRS, CDR2 YFSETQ, per germline.

This clone is a singleton in its sample. The chain links TRBV29-1 to TRBJ1-1; D is possibly TRBD1 (5 bases). The germline V gene encodes CDR1 SQVTM and CDR2 ANQGSEA. V lost 4 bases and J 4 bases, leaving 13 bases between the germline ends. The CDR3 length is 13 residues. The CDR3 loop reads CSVGRGSSTEAFF. CDR3 nucleotide sequence: TGCAGCGTTGGGCGGGGGAGTAGCACTGAAGCTTTCTTT.

The genes are TRBV28 and TRBJ1-2, with TRBD1 as a possible D gene (6 bases). This CDR3 has 14 amino acids. The germline V and J ends were trimmed by 5 bases and 2 bases, with 12 bases remaining between them. Germline CDR1 and CDR2: MDHEN and SYDVKM. CDR3 amino acids: CASSSQGSNYGYTF. DNA for the CDR3: TGTGCCAGCAGTAGCCAGGGGTCAAACTATGGCTACACCTTC.

The chain joins TRBV24-1 to TRBJ2-3, with D uncertain. Trimming cost V 2 bases and J 2 bases, with 10 bases left between them. The CDR3 extends over 15 amino acids. Germline V CDR1 and CDR2: KGHDR, SFDVKD. The CDR3 nucleotides read TGTGCCACCAGTGATTCGAGATTTTACACAGATACGCAGTATTTT. This encodes CATSDSRFYTDTQYF.

The rearrangement uses TRBV30 and TRBJ2-4; 9 bases line up with TRBD1. J was trimmed by 2 bases and V by 2 bases; bases with no gene match: 10. CDR1 and CDR2 from the germline V gene are GTSNPN and SVGIG (reference sequence). CDR3 length equals 17 residues. Written as DNA, the CDR3 is TGTGCCTGGAGTCCCAAAGGACAGGGGTCGTCCAAAAACATTCAGTACTTC. This sequence encodes CAWSPKGQGSSKNIQYF.

The DNA for the CDR3 is TGCAGCGTTAGGACAGGGGTCGAGCAGTACTTC. This translates into CSVRTGVEQYF. This chain links TRBV29-1 with TRBJ2-7; 9 positions match TRBD1. The CDR3 is made up of 11 amino acids. Germline CDR1 SQVTM, CDR2 ANQGSEA. Trimming removed 5 bases from V and 6 bases from J; junction bases left unmatched: 2.

The chain employs TRBV3-1 (or the pseudogene TRBV3-2) and TRBJ2-2; TRBD1 agrees at 10 bases. The CDR3 contains 15 residues. Germline V CDR1 and CDR2: LGHDT, YNNKEL (reference sequence). V dropped 2 bases and J dropped 6; count of bases not matched to a gene: 3. Written as DNA, the CDR3 is TGTGCCAGCAGCCAATACGACAGGGGGCCCGGGGAGCTGTTTTTT. As protein: CASSQYDRGPGELFF.

This rearrangement joins TRBV10-3 to TRBJ2-5; 10 bases are a match to TRBD2. CDR1 and CDR2 from the germline V gene are ENHRY and SYGVKD. This CDR3 contains 19 residues. J gave up 5 bases and V 0 bases, and 15 bases lay outside the gene matches. The CDR3 bases are TGTGCCATCAGTGAGTCACAACCCACTAGCGGGGTAATCCACGAGACCCAGTACTTC. Residues: CAISESQPTSGVIHETQYF.